The 30 T cell receptor beta chains in this list originate from one sample, sequenced in a study of blood T cell repertoires in COVID-19 (dated by TCRdb to 2018 to 2020). Libraries were prepared through the immunoSEQ multiplex PCR assay. The clones in this table, taken by TCRdb from immuneACCESS, are in-frame only. Not every clone is retained; where verified, under half of the shortfall comes from an unresolved V gene, and the cause of the rest is unknown. This sample is represented by approximately 240,000 clones; approximately 90% of them were singletons. The top ten constitute around 2.2% of the sample. Input material: peripheral blood. These receptors were collected from a woman aged 40 to 49 who had recovered from COVID-19.

This chain connects TRBV27 to TRBJ1-2; 9 nucleotides align to TRBD1. The CDR3 is 14 residues long. Losses at the gene ends were 3 bases for V and 7 bases for J; bases not matched to a gene: 6. Germline loops: CDR1 MNHEY, CDR2 SMNVEV (reference sequence). CDR3 sequence reads: CASSLGTGWSGYTF. The CDR3 DNA reads as TGTGCCAGCAGTTTGGGGACAGGGTGGAGTGGCTACACCTTC.

The chain recombines TRBV2 with TRBJ2-2; D might be TRBD2 (5 bases). The ends were cut back, 7 bases at V and 7 bases at J, with 10 bases in the middle. CDR3 length: 12 amino acids. Germline loops: CDR1 SNHLY, CDR2 FYNNEI. CDR3 loop: CASIGRVGELFF. The DNA of the CDR3 is TGTGCCAGCATAGGGCGGGTCGGGGAGCTGTTTTTT.

This chain uses TRBV7-2 with TRBJ2-7; TRBD2 matches 9 bases. The CDR3 is 15 residues long. The germline V gene encodes CDR1 SGHTA and CDR2 FQGNSA. The junction had 13 bases not matched to a gene; V was cut back by 9 bases and J by 4 bases. Here the CDR3 reads CASAGGLAGIYEQYF. The CDR3 nucleotides read TGTGCCAGTGCTGGGGGGCTAGCGGGGATATACGAGCAGTACTTC.

There are a few counts of this clone. V is TRBV5-4 and J is TRBJ2-5; 8 positions agree with TRBD2. This CDR3 contains 12 residues. The germline V gene has CDR1 SGHNT and CDR2 YYREEE (reference sequence). Trimming took 3 bases from V and 5 from J; bases not matched to a gene: 0. The CDR3, as DNA: TGTGCCAGCAGCTCGGGAGGGGAGACCCAGTACTTC. This codes for CASSSGGETQYF.

The chain has TRBV10-3 and TRBJ2-2, with a tentative D call TRBD1 (6 bases). There are 14 residues in the CDR3. Trimming cost V 9 bases and J 1 base, with 12 bases left between them. Germline values: CDR1 ENHRY, CDR2 SYGVKD. The CDR3 region has the DNA TGTGCCATTCAAAAAGGGGGGAACACCGGGGAGCTGTTTTTT. The encoded protein is CAIQKGGNTGELFF.

This chain links TRBV15 with TRBJ1-3; 8 positions agree with TRBD1. V shed 1 base and J 0 bases; nucleotides not matched to a gene: 11. The V gene's germline CDR1 is LNHNV and CDR2 YYDKDF (reference sequence). This CDR3 comprises 19 residues. The CDR3 DNA follows: TGTGCCACCAGCAGAGGAACCGGGACAGGAGGTTACTCTGGAAACACCATATATTTT. This translates into CATSRGTGTGGYSGNTIYF.

V usage is TRBV28 and J usage is TRBJ2-5; a possible D gene is TRBD2 (7 bases). With 10 bases removed from V and 5 bases from J, the gap between germline ends came to 14 bases. CDR1 and CDR2 (germline): MDHEN, SYDVKM. There are 12 residues in the CDR3. The CDR3, as DNA: TGTGCCACCGGGGGGCGCGGGGAGACCCAGTACTTC. Protein sequence: CATGGRGETQYF.

This chain links TRBV7-6 with TRBJ2-7; TRBD1 matches 11 bases. CDR1 is SGHVS, CDR2 FNYEAQ, per germline. V dropped 1 base and J dropped 6; count of bases not matched to a gene: 2. There are 14 residues in the CDR3. For the CDR3, the DNA is TGTGCCAGCAGCTTAGAGGACAGGGGGCGCGAGCAGTACTTC. This encodes CASSLEDRGREQYF.

This chain connects TRBV11-2 to TRBJ2-5, with TRBD1 matching 8 bases. CDR3 length equals 14 residues. Germline V lookup: CDR1 SGHAT, CDR2 FQNNGV. The V gene end was trimmed by 4 bases and the J gene end by 4 bases; junction bases not matched to a gene: 5. The CDR3, as DNA: TGTGCCAGCAGCTCCCGGACAGGGCGAGAGACCCAGTACTTC. This sequence encodes CASSSRTGRETQYF.

This clone was seen just once. The V call is TRBV19, the J call TRBJ2-5; D not certain. The germline gives CDR1 LNHDA, CDR2 SQIVND (reference sequence). This CDR3 has 14 residues. The V end was cut by 5 bases, the J end by 1 base, with 11 bases between. The CDR3 DNA sequence: TGTGCCAGTAGTCCACACAACACCCAAGAGACCCAGTACTTC. Translating it yields CASSPHNTQETQYF. Full variable domain (rest looked up from reference TRBV19 and TRBJ2-5): DGGITQSPKYLFRKEGQNVTLSCEQNLNHDAMYWYRQDPGQGLRLIYYSQIVNDFQKGDIAEGYSVSREKKESFPLTVTSAQKNPTAFYLCASSPHNTQETQYFGPGTRLLVL.

This rearrangement joins TRBV5-6 to TRBJ2-5; possible D gene TRBD1, 6 bases. This CDR3 comprises 13 residues. Germline CDR1 SGHDT, CDR2 YYEEEE. Trimming stripped 4 bases from V and 4 bases from J, with 11 bases between. The CDR3 sequence: CASSPGQRETQYF. The CDR3 DNA reads as TGTGCCAGCAGCCCCGGACAGCGAGAGACCCAGTACTTC.

This clone appeared once. The CDR3, as DNA: TGTGCCAGCAGCTTAAGGGGGGGTCGCACAGATACGCAGTATTTT. It is translated as CASSLRGGRTDTQYF. This chain uses TRBV7-2 with TRBJ2-3, with D perhaps TRBD2 (7 bases). V was clipped by 2 bases and J by 1 base, with 10 bases between them. The CDR3 spans 15 residues. From germline, CDR1 is SGHTA and CDR2 FQGNSA.

The genes are TRBV11-3 and TRBJ2-3, with no clear D. The CDR3 has 12 residues. The germline CDR1 and CDR2 sequences are SGHNT and YENEEA. Between the trimmed V and J ends, which lost 2 bases and 4 bases, there was a span of 4 bases. The CDR3 nucleotides are TGTGCCAGCAGCTTACGCGCAGATACGCAGTATTTT. This translates into CASSLRADTQYF.

The gene calls are TRBV20-1 and TRBJ2-3; D is undetermined. Per germline, CDR1 DFQATT and CDR2 SNEGSKA (reference sequence). The germline V and J ends were trimmed by 1 base and 6 bases, with 5 bases remaining between them. CDR3 size: 11 residues. Here the CDR3 reads CSARVLDTQYF. The CDR3 DNA sequence: TGCAGTGCTAGAGTATTGGATACGCAGTATTTT.

J is TRBJ2-1 and V is TRBV19, with 11 bases matching TRBD2. The CDR3 is 17 amino acids. The V and J ends lost 5 bases and 4 bases, in that order; junction bases with no gene match: 10. Germline V CDR1 and CDR2: LNHDA, SQIVND (reference sequence). CDR3 DNA sequence: TGTGCCAGTAGTCCGAGTCTAGCGGGGGGCCTATACAATGAGCAGTTCTTC. It yields the protein CASSPSLAGGLYNEQFF.

The chain links TRBV19 to TRBJ2-7, with 9 bases fitting TRBD1. Looked up from germline, CDR1 is LNHDA and CDR2 is SQIVND (reference sequence). V trimming: 3 bases; J trimming: 7 bases; junction bases outside the gene matches: 10. This CDR3 spans 15 amino acids. The CDR3 loop reads CASSMGQGAAWEQYF. In DNA, the CDR3 is TGTGCCAGTAGTATGGGACAGGGCGCGGCGTGGGAGCAGTACTTC.

V gene TRBV4-3 combines with J gene TRBJ2-1; D is possibly TRBD2 (6 bases). This CDR3 is 14 amino acids long. V was cut by 0 bases and J by 12 bases, with 15 bases left in between. Germline values: CDR1 LGHNA, CDR2 YSLEER. The CDR3 sequence is CASSQDKGGKRQFF. For the CDR3, the DNA is TGCGCCAGCAGCCAAGATAAGGGAGGAAAACGGCAGTTCTTC.

The chain carries TRBV11-3 and TRBJ2-4, with no clear D. This CDR3 comprises 14 residues. The germline V and J ends were trimmed by 5 bases and 1 base, with 9 bases remaining between them. Germline CDR1 SGHNT, CDR2 YENEEA. This CDR3 is CASSPSEAKNIQYF. Here the CDR3 DNA reads TGTGCCAGCAGCCCCTCGGAGGCCAAAAACATTCAGTACTTC.

This sequence joins TRBV24-1 and TRBJ2-1, with TRBD2 identical over 8 bases. V shed 6 bases and J 4 bases; nucleotides not matched to a gene: 7. CDR1 is KGHDR, CDR2 SFDVKD, per germline. This CDR3 region has 15 residues. The CDR3 reads CATSSAGAAYNEQFF. CDR3 nucleotides: TGTGCCACCAGTTCAGCGGGGGCAGCTTACAATGAGCAGTTCTTC.

This clone was recorded only once. This sequence joins TRBV5-5 and TRBJ2-2; D is unclear. The CDR3 is 14 residues long. Trimming shortened V by 1 base and J by 2 bases, and 6 bases separated the two germline ends. Germline-derived CDR1 and CDR2 are SGHKS and YYEKEE (reference sequence). CDR3 nucleotides: TGTGCCAGCAGCTTGATATTAAACACCGGGGAGCTGTTTTTT. As protein: CASSLILNTGELFF.

A single count supports this clone. This sequence joins TRBV27 and TRBJ2-1, with TRBD2 matching over 10 bases. The germline V gene encodes CDR1 MNHEY and CDR2 SMNVEV (reference sequence). Trimming cost V 3 bases and J 6 bases; bases outside gene matches: 2. CDR3 size: 14 residues. DNA of the CDR3: TGTGCCAGCAGTTTTCTAGCGGGGGTCAATGAGCAGTTCTTC. It translates to CASSFLAGVNEQFF.

The chain recombines TRBV7-2 with TRBJ2-2; 9 bases are a match to TRBD2. The germline gives CDR1 SGHTA, CDR2 FQGNSA. The CDR3 runs 17 residues. Trimming at V came to 0 bases and at J to 7 bases, leaving 9 bases not matched to a gene. CDR3 sequence (DNA): TGTGCCAGCAGCTTAGCAGGCGGGGGGGCTCCCTTCGGGGAGCTGTTTTTT. This gives the protein CASSLAGGGAPFGELFF.

The chain links TRBV7-2 to TRBJ2-1; 13 bases align to TRBD2. CDR1 is SGHTA and CDR2 is FQGNSA in the germline V gene. Trimming cost V 1 base and J 9 bases; bases outside gene matches: 6. The CDR3 has 16 residues. CDR3 amino acids: CASSLVALAGGPEQFF. CDR3 coding DNA: TGTGCCAGCAGCTTAGTCGCACTAGCGGGGGGGCCTGAGCAGTTCTTC.

V gene TRBV4-2 combines with J gene TRBJ2-2; 11 bases agree with TRBD2. The CDR3 is 19 residues long. CDR1 is LGHNA and CDR2 is YNFKEQ in the germline V gene. J gave up 3 bases and V 3 bases, and 12 bases lay outside the gene matches. The DNA of the CDR3 is TGTGCCAGCAGCCATGTGATCCCCGGGACTAGCGGTGACACCGGGGAGCTGTTTTTT. Residues: CASSHVIPGTSGDTGELFF.

This CDR3 is CASSVALGAGDSYNEQFF. CDR3 in DNA: TGTGCCAGCAGCGTAGCACTTGGGGCGGGAGATTCCTACAATGAGCAGTTCTTC. The chain is built from TRBV9 and TRBJ2-1, with 7 bases aligning to TRBD2. Losses at the gene ends were 0 bases for V and 1 base for J; bases not matched to a gene: 10. The CDR3 is 18 amino acids. Germline values: CDR1 SGDLS, CDR2 YYNGEE. Complete variable domain (other parts from reference TRBV9 and TRBJ2-1): DSGVTQTPKHLITATGQRVTLRCSPRSGDLSVYWYQQSLDQGLQFLIQYYNGEERAKGNILERFSAQQFPDLHSELNLSSLELGDSALYFCASSVALGAGDSYNEQFFGPGTRLTVL.

The chain couples TRBV5-1 to TRBJ2-1, with 7 bases lining up with TRBD2. Looked up from germline, CDR1 is SGHRS and CDR2 is YFSETQ. V gave up 0 bases and J gave up 0 bases; unmatched junction bases: 12. CDR3 length: 19 amino acids. CDR3 amino acids: CASSLGGSGPTSSYNEQFF. The CDR3 bases are TGCGCCAGCAGCTTGGGGGGTAGCGGGCCGACGAGCTCCTACAATGAGCAGTTCTTC. The full variable domain, in which reference TRBV5-1 and TRBJ2-1 provide the parts outside the CDR3, is KAGVTQTPRYLIKTRGQQVTLSCSPISGHRSVSWYQQTPGQGLQFLFEYFSETQRNKGNFPGRFSGRQFSNSRSEMNVSTLELGDSALYLCASSLGGSGPTSSYNEQFFGPGTRLTVL.

This clone was seen just once. The J gene is TRBJ2-2, the V gene TRBV24-1; 9 bases agree with TRBD1. The trim removed 9 bases at V and 4 bases at J, leaving 2 bases unmatched. The CDR3 loop spans 13 amino acids. CDR1 and CDR2 from the germline V gene are KGHDR and SFDVKD. The CDR3 DNA reads TGTGCCACCGGGACAGGGATCACCGGGGAGCTGTTTTTT. Translation gives CATGTGITGELFF.

This chain uses TRBV28 with TRBJ2-7, with TRBD1 matching 7 bases. The germline CDR1 and CDR2 sequences are MDHEN and SYDVKM. The CDR3 consists of 16 residues. V shed 6 bases, J shed 7 bases, and the junction held 18 bases outside the gene matches. Here the CDR3 DNA reads TGTGCCAGCAGCCGAACCGGGACAGCTACCTACGAGGAGCAGTACTTC. Residues: CASSRTGTATYEEQYF.

V is TRBV6-2 or TRBV6-3 and J is TRBJ1-6, with a weak D call TRBD1 (5 bases). Trimming stripped 2 bases from V and 4 bases from J, with 12 bases between. The CDR3 is made up of 16 amino acids. CDR1 MNHEY and CDR2 SVGEGT come from the germline V gene. The CDR3 DNA reads as TGTGCCAGCAGTTACGGTGCAGGGAAGTATAATTCACCCCTCCACTTT. Translation gives CASSYGAGKYNSPLHF.

Concerning this clone: One junction end disagrees with the germline gene, perhaps due to a read error. CDR3 residues: CASRLARGGSLF. The CDR3 DNA sequence: TGTGCCAGCAGATTAGCGAGGGGGGGGTCCCTCTTC. The V and J genes are TRBV6-5 and TRBJ2-1; tentative D call: TRBD2 (7 bases). From germline, CDR1 is MNHEY and CDR2 SVGAGI. The CDR3 loop spans 12 amino acids.